This T cell receptor beta chain was recorded in a study of shared clonotypes between healthy human individuals. Per the germline V gene, CDR1 is MNHEY and CDR2 is SMNVEV (reference sequence). The CDR3 length is 13 residues. Trimming removed 8 bases from V and 3 bases from J; junction bases left unmatched: 0. A CD45RA-negative memory subset and a CD45RA+ naive subset were separated from the CD4+ cells. Generated by immunoSEQ multiplex PCR, the TCRdb table keeps only in-frame clones and is missing some. This table has approximately 2.4 million clones, roughly 95% appearing once. The chain joins TRBV27 to TRBJ2-3; 12 bases line up with TRBD2. The TCR originated in a young man in good health. The sequencing input was naive CD4+ T cells sorted from blood. Stated subset: CD45RA+ positively selected. The CDR3 sequence: CASGLAGTDTQYF. DNA for the CDR3: TGTGCCAGCGGACTAGCGGGAACAGATACGCAGTATTTT.